These 20 T cell receptor beta chains originate from one sample sequenced in a study of breast tumors, draining lymph nodes, adjacent tissues. Breast cancer patients provided tissue from their axillary draining lymph nodes. Each CDR3 protein gets one entry after TCRdb re-called the multiplex PCR reads with MiXCR. The sample lists roughly 120,000 distinct CDR3 sequences; about 20% were seen once. The sequencing input was axillary lymph node tissue. The origin of the receptors is a female donor with breast cancer. Some clones in this sample may be carry-over from other donors' samples.

In the case of this clonotype: One junction end disagrees with the germline gene, perhaps due to a read error. The V and J genes are TRBV6-1 and TRBJ2-2; either TRBD1 or TRBD2 may fit D (5 bases each). This CDR3 is 15 amino acids long. Germline V lookup: CDR1 MNHNS, CDR2 SASEGT. The CDR3, as DNA: TGTGCCAGCTGTGATTATACTTTGGGGGCCGGGGAGCTGTTTTTT. It yields the protein CASCDYTLGAGELFF.

This clonotype was detected many times. V and J are TRBV11-2 and TRBJ2-7, with D hard to call. The CDR3 runs 15 residues. V was cut by 0 bases and J by 0 bases, with 9 bases left in between. Germline V CDR1 and CDR2: SGHAT, FQNNGV. In DNA, the CDR3 is TGTGCCAGCAGCTTAGAAAGCAGGAACTCCTACGAGCAGTACTTC. Translating gives CASSLESRNSYEQYF.

The chain's CDR3 is CASSPLIDPSLGEQFF. The CDR3 nucleotides read TGTGCCAGCTCACCACTCATCGATCCTTCATTAGGGGAGCAGTTCTTC. The genes are TRBV18 and TRBJ2-1; D remains unclear. The CDR3 has 16 residues. V lost 1 base and J 10 bases, leaving 20 bases between the germline ends. Germline CDR1 and CDR2: KGHSH and LQKENI.

This clonotype was counted at least ten times. The genes are TRBV29-1 and TRBJ2-1; D is unresolved. CDR1 and CDR2 from the germline V gene are SQVTM and ANQGSEA. Deletions cut 4 bases from V and 6 bases from J, with 19 bases between. The CDR3 length is 15 residues. CDR3 coding DNA: TGCAGCGTTGGCACCCATTCGTATGGTGTCAATGAGCAGTTCTTC. This gives the protein CSVGTHSYGVNEQFF.

About this clonotype itself: A much larger clone is a single base away; this may be a read error. The chain carries TRBV20-1 and TRBJ1-5; no clear D gene. Germline V gene sequence: CDR1 DFQATT, CDR2 SNEGSKA (reference sequence). The length of the CDR3 is 13 residues. The CDR3 loop is CSAQLHSKQPQHF. The DNA of the CDR3 is TGCAGTGCTCAGCTTCATAGCAAGCAGCCCCAGCATTTT.

V and J are TRBV19 and TRBJ1-4; 7 nucleotides match TRBD1. The V segment lost 5 bases and the J segment 7 bases; nucleotides outside the gene matches: 13. The CDR3 consists of 16 residues. Germline V gene sequence: CDR1 LNHDA, CDR2 SQIVND (reference sequence). The CDR3 here is CASSPAFDRDSEKLFF. The CDR3 DNA reads TGTGCCAGTAGTCCCGCCTTCGACAGGGATTCTGAAAAACTGTTTTTT.

Only a few counts were recorded for this clonotype. The CDR3 DNA follows: TGTGCCAGCCAGACTAGCGGGAGGGCCTATGAGACCCAGTACTTC. It encodes CASQTSGRAYETQYF. V gene TRBV28 combines with J gene TRBJ2-5; 14 nucleotides line up with TRBD2. This CDR3 comprises 15 residues. Trimming cost V 8 bases and J 5 bases; bases outside gene matches: 7. CDR1 is MDHEN, CDR2 SYDVKM, per germline.

This clonotype was seen repeatedly, ten times or more. The chain carries TRBV7-2 and TRBJ2-2; D unresolved. The CDR3 has 13 amino acids. Trimming pared 0 bases from V and 5 bases from J, leaving 4 bases between. Germline CDR1 and CDR2: SGHTA and FQGNSA. CDR3 sequence reads: CASSLAKTGELFF. CDR3 in DNA: TGTGCCAGCAGCTTAGCAAAAACCGGGGAGCTGTTTTTT.

This clonotype was seen a few times. The chain recombines TRBV3-1 with TRBJ2-1, with D unclear. This CDR3 is built from 12 residues. Germline V gives CDR1 LGHDT, CDR2 YNNKEL (reference sequence). Trimming took off 0 bases at V and 13 bases at J, with 10 bases between the two ends. This CDR3 is CASSQDPWEQFF. The CDR3 region has the DNA TGTGCCAGCAGCCAAGATCCCTGGGAACAGTTCTTC.

This clonotype was counted many times. This chain connects TRBV20-1 to TRBJ2-5; the D gene is possibly TRBD2 (6 bases). This CDR3 has 15 residues. Trimming left V 0 bases short and J 5 bases short, with 16 bases between. The germline gives CDR1 DFQATT, CDR2 SNEGSKA (reference sequence). The CDR3, as DNA: TGCAGTGCTAGAGATTGGCGGGGAGGTGAGGAGACCCAGTACTTC. Protein: CSARDWRGGEETQYF.

This clonotype was seen ten or more times. The chain employs TRBV5-1 and TRBJ2-7, with 7 bases fitting TRBD1. This CDR3 has 14 amino acids. Looked up from germline, CDR1 is SGHRS and CDR2 is YFSETQ. The V and J ends lost 4 bases and 4 bases, in that order; junction bases with no gene match: 8. In DNA form, the CDR3 reads TGCGCCAGCAGCACCTCCGGGACAGAGTACGAGCAGTACTTC. This translates into CASSTSGTEYEQYF.

This clonotype was detected many times. The chain employs TRBV3-1 and TRBJ1-6, with D uncertain. Germline loops: CDR1 LGHDT, CDR2 YNNKEL (reference sequence). The CDR3 consists of 15 residues. Trimming stripped 4 bases from V and 6 bases from J, with 13 bases between. As DNA, the CDR3 is TGTGCCAGCAGCCGGGCAGCAGCGTTTAATTCACCCCTCCACTTT. This codes for CASSRAAAFNSPLHF. The variable domain in full, completed from reference TRBV3-1 and TRBJ1-6, reads DTAVSQTPKYLVTQMGNDKSIKCEQNLGHDTMYWYKQDSKKFLKIMFSYNNKELIINETVPNRFSPKSPDKAHLNLHINSLELGDSAVYFCASSRAAAFNSPLHFGNGTRLTVT.

In this sample, this clonotype turned up many times. The chain carries TRBV6-1 and TRBJ2-1; 9 bases match TRBD1. This CDR3 contains 14 residues. The V gene's germline CDR1 is MNHNS and CDR2 SASEGT. Trimming cost V 7 bases and J 3 bases; bases outside gene matches: 4. The CDR3 loop reads CASIDRGIYNEQFF. The CDR3, as DNA: TGTGCCAGCATTGACAGGGGGATCTACAATGAGCAGTTCTTC.

This clonotype was detected many times. V and J are TRBV6-1 and TRBJ2-2; a weak D match, TRBD2 (6 bases). Looked up from germline, CDR1 is MNHNS and CDR2 is SASEGT. Trimming stripped 6 bases from V and 4 bases from J, with 12 bases between. This CDR3 is built from 14 residues. The CDR3 loop reads CASRGGQSTGELFF. As DNA, the CDR3 is TGTGCCAGCAGGGGGGGTCAGTCCACCGGGGAGCTGTTTTTT.

This clonotype was counted many times. J is TRBJ2-3 and V is TRBV7-6, with D unclear. The germline CDR1 and CDR2 sequences are SGHVS and FNYEAQ. The V gene lost 2 bases and the J gene lost 2 bases, with 11 bases spanning the gap. The length of the CDR3 is 15 residues. The CDR3 nucleotides read TGTGCCAGCAGCTTATATGGTCAACCCACAGATACGCAGTATTTT. Residues: CASSLYGQPTDTQYF. The entire variable domain, with the rest obtained from reference TRBV7-6 and TRBJ2-3, is as follows: GAGVSQSPRYKVTKRGQDVALRCDPISGHVSLYWYRQALGQGPEFLTYFNYEAQQDKSGLPNDRFSAERPEGSISTLTIQRTEQRDSAMYRCASSLYGQPTDTQYFGPGTRLTVL.

In the case of this clonotype: One end of the junction does not line up with germline, which may come from a read error. V is TRBV2 and J is TRBJ2-7, with 8 bases identical to TRBD2. Germline lookup yields CDR1 SNHLY and CDR2 FYNNEI. The CDR3 sequence is 15 residues long. The CDR3 sequence: CASSSQGPAGDEQHF. The DNA of the CDR3 is TGTGCCAGCAGTAGCCAGGGACCAGCGGGGGACGAGCAGCACTTC.

This clonotype was counted at least ten times. The chain combines TRBV6-1 with TRBJ1-2; D might be TRBD1 (6 bases). Trimming removed 1 base from V and 8 bases from J, with 11 bases in between. CDR1 and CDR2 (germline): MNHNS, SASEGT. The CDR3 spans 13 residues. The CDR3 sequence: CASSEVGGRGYTF. CDR3 nucleotides: TGTGCCAGCAGTGAAGTAGGGGGTCGGGGCTACACCTTC.

The table lists this clonotype with many counts. This chain connects TRBV28 to TRBJ2-3; 8 bases are shared with TRBD1. Germline loops: CDR1 MDHEN, CDR2 SYDVKM. The CDR3 loop spans 14 amino acids. J gave up 5 bases and V 8 bases, and 9 bases lay outside the gene matches. The DNA for the CDR3 is TGTGCCAGCGAGGGCAGGGGGCAGGGAGATACGCAGTATTTT. Translating it yields CASEGRGQGDTQYF.

This clonotype was counted a single time. Lacking the conserved final phenylalanine or tryptophan, this CDR3 likely reflects a read error. This chain joins TRBV28 and TRBJ2-7, with a tentative D call TRBD1 (6 bases). V lost 6 bases, J lost 2 bases, and 20 bases lay in between. Germline loops: CDR1 MDHEN, CDR2 SYDVKM. This CDR3 is 16 amino acids long. The CDR3 DNA is TGTGCCAGCAGACTCGCCGGGACACAATACCCCTACGAGCAGTACCTC. It translates to CASRLAGTQYPYEQYL.

This clonotype was seen many times. V usage is TRBV7-2 and J usage is TRBJ2-7, with D maybe TRBD2 (5 bases). This CDR3 is 15 amino acids long. Germline V gene lookup returns CDR1 SGHTA and CDR2 FQGNSA. The V gene lost 5 bases and the J gene lost 1 base, with 15 bases spanning the gap. CDR3 amino acids: CASSNGGSQSYEQYF. Here the CDR3 DNA reads TGTGCCAGCAGCAATGGCGGGTCGCAGTCCTACGAGCAGTACTTC.